These T cell receptor beta chains were read from a single sample in a study of blood T cell repertoires in COVID-19. Generated by immunoSEQ multiplex PCR, the TCRdb table keeps only in-frame clones and is missing some. The table includes a few hundred thousand clones, 88% detected once. The sequenced material came from peripheral blood. The receptors were gathered from a woman aged 45 to 65 with active or convalescent COVID-19. The CDR3 runs from the conserved cysteine through the conserved F or W.

V	J	CDR3
TRBV5-4	TRBJ1-1	CASSSWDRPEAFF
TRBV28	TRBJ1-3	CASSLYRSSGNTIYF
TRBV18	TRBJ1-1	CASSPSQGNTEAFF
TRBV6-5	TRBJ2-2	CASSRGQAQTGELFF
TRBV28	TRBJ1-3	CATLSGSYSGNTIYF
TRBV9	TRBJ2-1	CASSPRGSGSAEQFF
TRBV15	TRBJ2-2	CATMGRGEGSTGELFF
TRBV24-1	TRBJ2-2	CATSDLTGTGELFF
TRBV4-1	TRBJ2-1	CASSQDIVGGAANEQFF
TRBV5-5	TRBJ1-1	CASSLGRTGTEAFF
TRBV5-1	TRBJ2-7	CASSPRTDSMAEQYF
TRBV3-1/TRBV3-2	TRBJ2-2	CASSQVWPNTGELFF
TRBV27	TRBJ2-5	CASSLTGERKTQYF
TRBV10-2	TRBJ1-1	CASRGRTITEAFF
TRBV4-1	TRBJ2-1	CASSQEEGSGFSYNEQFF
TRBV5-4	TRBJ1-1	CASSLPGAGGTEAFF
TRBV19	TRBJ2-1	CASRPSGDPYNEQFF
TRBV7-9	TRBJ1-2	CASSFASKTGLTSNGYTF
TRBV5-8	TRBJ1-5	CASSYGTGGDQPQHF
TRBV13	TRBJ1-1	CASNPGTGRTEAFF
TRBV11-2	TRBJ1-2	CASSLEGGKGATDYGYTF
TRBV30	TRBJ1-2	CAWSASSVDGYTF
TRBV30	TRBJ2-5	CAWSRDRAQETQYF
TRBV28	TRBJ1-2	CASSPPTTGFGGYTF
TRBV9	TRBJ1-2	CASSVGDRVQDNYGYTF
TRBV15	TRBJ1-1	CATSRYGVNTEAFF
TRBV28	TRBJ1-2	CASSLIDSPYGYTF
TRBV20-1	TRBJ2-3	CSARDRDTQYF
TRBV5-4	TRBJ1-1	CASSLDLRITEAFF
TRBV7-9	TRBJ2-1	CASSLSGLAGGINEQFF
TRBV2	TRBJ1-2	CASSSQGVNGYTF
TRBV28	TRBJ1-5	CASRTGPGNQPQHF
TRBV6-2/TRBV6-3	TRBJ2-3	CASSRPGQGTDTQYF
TRBV6-5	TRBJ1-1	CASSSQVSGTEAFF
TRBV7-3	TRBJ2-3	CASSPQGLASQDTQYF
TRBV19	TRBJ2-1	CASRTSSYNEQFF
TRBV12-3/TRBV12-4	TRBJ2-7	CASSLSRESEQYF
TRBV20-1	TRBJ1-2	CSASRLGDSYGYTF
TRBV4-1	TRBJ1-2	CASSQKGHGGGYTF
TRBV5-6	TRBJ1-2	CASSTGRTTIYYGYTF
TRBV6-5	TRBJ1-5	CASSSRDNVQPQHF